Below are 12 T cell receptor beta chains sequenced from a single sample in a study of T cell repertoires in cytomegalovirus infection. TCRdb redid the calling of the reads with MiXCR, one entry per CDR3 protein. Among some 920,000 distinct CDR3 sequences listed, 30% to 40% were seen once. The antigens for these receptors are not known. Sequences were derived from cultured CD8+ T cells from PBMCs, sampled from culture after CMV antigen stimulation. The receptors come from a human donor in good health (CMV status not recorded). Some clones in this sample may be carry-over from other donors' samples.

This clonotype was seen a handful of times. The chain has TRBV10-3 and TRBJ2-7; 9 nucleotides line up with TRBD1. The ends lost 3 bases at V and 2 bases at J; junction bases unmatched: 5. Germline V gene lookup returns CDR1 ENHRY and CDR2 SYGVKD. The CDR3 is made up of 15 amino acids. The CDR3 loop is CAISDRDRATYEQYF. The DNA of the CDR3 is TGTGCCATCAGTGACCGGGACAGGGCCACCTACGAGCAGTACTTC.

This rearrangement joins TRBV6-5 to TRBJ2-3; 7 nucleotides match TRBD1. The CDR3 extends over 15 amino acids. Trimming cost V 8 bases and J 0 bases; bases outside gene matches: 8. Germline CDR1 is MNHEY and CDR2 is SVGAGI. CDR3 in amino acids: CASAQGQASTDTQYF. The DNA for the CDR3 is TGTGCCAGCGCCCAAGGACAGGCTAGCACAGATACGCAGTATTTT.

This clonotype occurred a few times. The V gene is TRBV7-9, the J gene TRBJ2-7, with TRBD1 as a possible D gene (5 bases). CDR3 size: 12 residues. Per the germline V gene, CDR1 is SEHNR and CDR2 is FQNEAQ (reference sequence). Trimming shortened V by 5 bases and J by 5 bases, and 10 bases separated the two germline ends. The CDR3 protein is CASSIRVHEQYV. The CDR3 DNA reads TGTGCCAGCAGCATCAGGGTCCACGAGCAGTACGTC.

This clonotype was seen a few times. The V gene is TRBV7-6, the J gene TRBJ2-6; 7 bases align to TRBD2. Losses at the gene ends were 10 bases for V and 0 bases for J; bases not matched to a gene: 15. The CDR3 totals 18 residues. Germline CDR1 is SGHVS and CDR2 is FNYEAQ. The CDR3 DNA follows: TGTGCCACCGGGGGGTTAAGGGGCGCCGTCTCTGGGGCCAACGTCCTGACTTTC. Translation: CATGGLRGAVSGANVLTF.

The genes are TRBV12-5 and TRBJ2-5; tentatively, D is TRBD1 (6 bases). Trimming cost V 1 base and J 3 bases, with 9 bases left between them. In germline, CDR1 is LGHNT, CDR2 FRNRAP. The CDR3 has 14 amino acids. The CDR3 loop is CASGLAQGKETQYF. The CDR3 coding sequence is TGTGCTAGTGGTTTGGCCCAGGGGAAAGAGACCCAGTACTTC.

A remark on this clonotype: Just one base apart from a much larger clone, this may be a read error. The chain uses TRBV12-3 or TRBV12-4 and TRBJ1-2; D is unresolved. This CDR3 spans 15 amino acids. The CDR3 sequence: CANSLSRMGSYGYTF. CDR3 DNA sequence: TGTGCCAACAGTCTCTCACGGATGGGCTCCTATGGCTACACCTTC.

The chain links TRBV20-1 to TRBJ2-1, with 10 bases lining up with TRBD1. The CDR3 length is 21 residues. Germline V gene sequence: CDR1 DFQATT, CDR2 SNEGSKA (reference sequence). J lost 3 bases, V lost 6 bases, and 26 bases had no gene match. CDR3 DNA sequence: TGCAGTGCCCCCGAAGTCCCGGACGGGACAGGGGTCTCAATGATCTACAATGAGCAGTTCTTC. Translating it yields CSAPEVPDGTGVSMIYNEQFF.

This chain uses TRBV6-6 with TRBJ1-5; D remains ambiguous. The V end was cut by 2 bases, the J end by 6 bases, with 11 bases between. This CDR3 spans 14 amino acids. Germline CDR1 MNHNY, CDR2 SVGAGI (reference sequence). The CDR3 sequence: CASSYGGEIQPQHF. As DNA, the CDR3 is TGTGCCAGCAGTTACGGTGGGGAAATTCAGCCCCAGCATTTT.

This clonotype has only a few counts. The gene calls are TRBV27 and TRBJ1-1; D possibly corresponds to TRBD1 (6 bases). The V gene's germline CDR1 is MNHEY and CDR2 SMNVEV (reference sequence). CDR3 length equals 12 residues. The germline V and J ends were trimmed by 10 bases and 1 base, with 10 bases remaining between them. CDR3 coding DNA: TGTGCCACCCTAGGGGGGAACACTGAAGCTTTCTTT. It is translated as CATLGGNTEAFF.

In its sample, this clonotype was seen a few times. This rearrangement joins TRBV15 to TRBJ1-2; no clear D. V shed 3 bases and J shed 0 bases, with 17 bases lying between them. The CDR3 is 17 amino acids. Germline V gene sequence: CDR1 LNHNV, CDR2 YYDKDF (reference sequence). The CDR3, as DNA: TGTGCCACCAGCAGTGCAGTCATCCGAGACTCTAACTATGGCTACACCTTC. Translating it yields CATSSAVIRDSNYGYTF.

This clonotype was counted at least ten times. V and J are TRBV7-9 and TRBJ1-3; 7 nucleotides line up with TRBD1. The CDR3 consists of 17 residues. Trimming cost V 5 bases and J 2 bases; bases outside gene matches: 12. Germline V CDR1 and CDR2: SEHNR, FQNEAQ (reference sequence). CDR3 bases: TGTGCCAGCAGCACCAGGACAGGCGAATCGGCTGGAAACACCATATATTTT. Translating gives CASSTRTGESAGNTIYF. Full variable domain (outside the CDR3, taken from reference TRBV7-9 and TRBJ1-3): DTGVSQNPRHKITKRGQNVTFRCDPISEHNRLYWYRQTLGQGPEFLTYFQNEAQLEKSRLLSDRFSAERPKGSFSTLEIQRTEQGDSAMYLCASSTRTGESAGNTIYFGEGSWLTVV.

This clonotype was observed a handful of times. V gene TRBV6-5 combines with J gene TRBJ2-5; tentatively, D is TRBD1 (6 bases). Germline assignment: CDR1 MNHEY and CDR2 SVGAGI. V lost 7 bases and J 2 bases, leaving 14 bases between the germline ends. CDR3 length equals 14 residues. The CDR3 here is CASTNNRDQETQYF. The CDR3 coding sequence is TGTGCCAGCACTAATAACAGGGATCAAGAGACCCAGTACTTC.